This T cell receptor beta chain was identified in a study of cytomegalovirus exposure and HLA in healthy donors. Trimming took 5 bases from V and 5 from J, leaving 21 bases between them. Germline CDR1 reads SGHVS; CDR2 reads FNYEAQ. CDR3 size: 16 residues. General study findings and limits: A later analysis found common viral pathogens apparently linked to several of the most significant clusters. Overall, around 160 TCR beta chains were annotated as cytomegalovirus-associated.

A word on this clone: The antigen is unknown.

Both 60 Vbeta primers and 13 Jbeta primers went into the PCR. Assay: immunoSEQ multiplex PCR; the TCRdb copy retains only in-frame clones and omits some. Altogether some 190,000 clones are present, 76% being singletons, with the ten largest covering over 2%. The sample was PBMCs. This TCR came from a woman younger than 45 in good health and CMV-seropositive. The chain employs TRBV7-6 and TRBJ1-1, with D possibly being TRBD1 (6 bases). CDR3 sequence (DNA): TGTGCCAGCAGCCCACAACCGGGACAAGGGGGTACTGAAGCTTTCTTT. Protein sequence: CASSPQPGQGGTEAFF.